This TCR beta chain originates from a study of T cell repertoires in cytomegalovirus infection. Study-level findings and limits: Cumulated frequencies of public TCR beta families served to identify carriers of CMV plus the relevant HLA.

TCRdb recomputed calls from the reads with MiXCR, one row per CDR3 protein. This repertoire shows around 800,000 distinct CDR3 sequences, 30% to 35% found once; its top ten account for 12%. CDR1 and CDR2 (germline): MNHNS, SASEGT. The CDR3 runs to 14 residues. V lost 5 bases, J lost 2 bases, and 13 bases lay in between. Many counts were recorded for this clonotype. What it binds is unknown. This clonotype originated in a human donor in good health (CMV status not recorded). Some clones in this sample may be carry-over from other donors' samples. The chain recombines TRBV6-1 with TRBJ2-7; no reliable D call. The material was cultured CD8+ T cells from PBMCs, obtained from culture after CMV antigen stimulation. For the CDR3, the DNA is TGTGCCAGCAGTCCGAGGTCGTTCCCCTACGAGCAGTACTTC. The encoded protein is CASSPRSFPYEQYF.